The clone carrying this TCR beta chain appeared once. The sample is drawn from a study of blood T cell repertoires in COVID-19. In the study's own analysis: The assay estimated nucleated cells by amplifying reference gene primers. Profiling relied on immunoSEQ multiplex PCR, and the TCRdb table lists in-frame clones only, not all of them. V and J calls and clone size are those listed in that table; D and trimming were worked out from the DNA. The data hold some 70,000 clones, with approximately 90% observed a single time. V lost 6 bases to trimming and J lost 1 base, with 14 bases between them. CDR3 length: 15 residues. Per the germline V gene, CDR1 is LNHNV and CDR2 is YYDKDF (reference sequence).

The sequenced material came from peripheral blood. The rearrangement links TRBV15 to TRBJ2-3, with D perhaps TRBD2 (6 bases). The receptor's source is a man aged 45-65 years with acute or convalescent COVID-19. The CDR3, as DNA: TGTGCCACCAGTACGCGGGGAAGGGGCACAGATACGCAGTATTTT. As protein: CATSTRGRGTDTQYF.